This TCR beta chain was sequenced for a study of blood T cell repertoires in COVID-19. About the research overall: The samples span acute and convalescent COVID-19 from the United States, Italy and Spain.

V lost 7 bases and J lost 5, with 17 bases in between. This CDR3 comprises 14 residues. Germline V gives CDR1 SGHAT, CDR2 FQNNGV. The repertoire was sequenced with immunoSEQ multiplex PCR; TCRdb's copy has only in-frame clones and lacks some. The table shows hundreds of thousands of clones, with 88% occurring only once. The chain carries TRBV11-2 and TRBJ2-5; possible D gene TRBD1, 6 bases. Input material: peripheral blood. The origin of this receptor is a woman younger than 45 with acute or convalescent COVID-19. CDR3 amino acids: CASNLGTRGETQYF. The CDR3 region has the DNA TGTGCCAGCAATCTAGGGACGAGGGGGGAGACCCAGTACTTC.